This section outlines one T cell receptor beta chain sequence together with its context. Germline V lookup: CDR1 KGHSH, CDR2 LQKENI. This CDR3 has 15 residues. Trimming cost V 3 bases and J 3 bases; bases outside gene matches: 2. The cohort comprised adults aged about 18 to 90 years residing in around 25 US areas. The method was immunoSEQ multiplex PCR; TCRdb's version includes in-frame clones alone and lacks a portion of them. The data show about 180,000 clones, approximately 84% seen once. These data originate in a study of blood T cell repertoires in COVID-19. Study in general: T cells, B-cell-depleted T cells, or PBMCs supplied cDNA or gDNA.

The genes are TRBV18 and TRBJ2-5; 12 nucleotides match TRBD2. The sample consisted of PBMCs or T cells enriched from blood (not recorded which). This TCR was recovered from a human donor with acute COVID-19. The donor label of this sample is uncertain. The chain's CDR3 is CASSPRTSGEETQYF. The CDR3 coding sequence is TGTGCCAGCTCACCTCGGACTAGCGGGGAAGAGACCCAGTACTTC.